A single sample gave rise to the 14 T cell receptor beta chains below, sequenced in a study of T cell repertoires in cytomegalovirus infection. Via MiXCR, TCRdb re-called the reads, giving one row per CDR3 protein. Seen here are about 180,000 distinct CDR3 sequences, around an eighth observed once, and the top ten hold around 27%. Sequenced: PBMCs. Receptor source: a human donor in good health (CMV status not recorded). Some clones in this sample may be carry-over from other donors' samples.

This clonotype was counted many times. The V and J genes are TRBV2 and TRBJ2-7; D gene uncertain. The CDR3 spans 14 residues. Germline V lookup: CDR1 SNHLY, CDR2 FYNNEI. V was trimmed by 2 bases and J by 1 base, leaving 9 bases between them. The CDR3 DNA reads TGTGCCAGCAGTGAAAGTCTCCCGTCCTACGAGCAGTACTTC. Its translation is CASSESLPSYEQYF.

The table lists this clonotype with many counts. The gene calls are TRBV7-2 and TRBJ1-5, with 7 positions matching TRBD1. CDR3 length: 15 amino acids. J was trimmed by 4 bases and V by 1 base; bases with no gene match: 4. CDR1 SGHTA and CDR2 FQGNSA come from the germline V gene. As DNA, the CDR3 is TGTGCCAGCAGCTTAGTTACAGGGGTTAATCAGCCCCAGCATTTT. Protein product: CASSLVTGVNQPQHF.

CDR3 amino acids: CAWRGPLNEQFF. The CDR3 coding sequence is TGTGCCTGGAGGGGACCCCTCAATGAGCAGTTCTTC. This chain joins TRBV30 and TRBJ2-1; D possibly uses TRBD1 or TRBD2 (5 bases each). CDR3 length: 12 residues. Germline V gene data show CDR1 as GTSNPN and CDR2 as SVGIG (reference sequence). Trimming took 3 bases from V and 6 from J, leaving 9 bases between them.

This rearrangement joins TRBV2 to TRBJ2-1; unclear D gene. This CDR3 contains 14 residues. Germline loops: CDR1 SNHLY, CDR2 FYNNEI. Trimming took 7 bases from V and 3 from J, leaving 13 bases between them. CDR3 nucleotides: TGTGCCAGCACCCGGAGTATACTCTACAATGAGCAGTTCTTC. It specifies CASTRSILYNEQFF.

The V and J genes are TRBV7-6 and TRBJ2-7, with D unresolved. The V end lost 4 bases, the J end lost 0 bases, and 13 bases lay between the germline ends. The length of the CDR3 is 15 residues. CDR1 SGHVS and CDR2 FNYEAQ come from the germline V gene. The CDR3 sequence is CASSSQPAGSYEQYF. In nucleotides, the CDR3 is TGTGCCAGCAGCTCCCAACCTGCCGGCTCCTACGAGCAGTACTTC.

The genes are TRBV28 and TRBJ2-5; 11 bases fit TRBD2. V gave up 8 bases and J gave up 5 bases; unmatched junction bases: 1. Per the germline V gene, CDR1 is MDHEN and CDR2 is SYDVKM. This CDR3 has 12 residues. The CDR3 DNA follows: TGTGCCAGCGCTAGCGGGAGGGAGACCCAGTACTTC. Protein: CASASGRETQYF. Looking up the rest from reference TRBV28 and TRBJ2-5 gives the full variable domain: DVKVTQSSRYLVKRTGEKVFLECVQDMDHENMFWYRQDPGLGLRLIYFSYDVKMKEKGDIPEGYSVSREKKERFSLILESASTNQTSMYLCASASGRETQYFGPGTRLLVL.

The chain combines TRBV15 with TRBJ2-7; possibly TRBD1 for D (5 bases). CDR3 length equals 13 residues. V shed 1 base and J shed 4 bases, with 8 bases lying between them. Germline loops: CDR1 LNHNV, CDR2 YYDKDF (reference sequence). As DNA, the CDR3 is TGTGCCACCAGCAGAGTAAGGGGTTACGAGCAGTACTTC. This translates into CATSRVRGYEQYF.

This clonotype showed up many times. V and J are TRBV6-1 and TRBJ2-7, with TRBD2 identical over 9 bases. CDR1 and CDR2 from the germline V gene are MNHNS and SASEGT. CDR3 length: 13 residues. The V and J ends lost 9 bases and 6 bases, in that order; junction bases with no gene match: 9. CDR3 sequence reads: CASLAGRGGEQYF. For the CDR3, the DNA is TGTGCCAGTCTAGCGGGAAGAGGGGGCGAGCAGTACTTC.

This clonotype was observed a few times. This sequence joins TRBV6-5 and TRBJ2-2, with a weak D call TRBD1 (5 bases). V lost 6 bases, J lost 0 bases, and 14 bases lay in between. The CDR3 runs 16 residues. Germline V gives CDR1 MNHEY, CDR2 SVGAGI. CDR3 loop: CASRLGHFANTGELFF. DNA of the CDR3: TGTGCCAGCAGGTTGGGGCATTTCGCGAACACCGGGGAGCTGTTTTTT.

The rearrangement joins TRBV6-2 or TRBV6-3 to TRBJ2-1, with 10 bases lining up with TRBD2. CDR1 is MNHEY and CDR2 is SVGEGT in the germline V gene. Trimming cost V 6 bases and J 6 bases; bases outside gene matches: 8. The length of the CDR3 is 15 residues. The CDR3 spells CASRRGTSVLNEQFF. The DNA of the CDR3 is TGTGCCAGCAGGAGGGGGACTAGCGTACTCAATGAGCAGTTCTTC.

This clonotype was detected many times. J is TRBJ2-1 and V is TRBV19; D is ambiguous. The CDR3 loop spans 12 amino acids. Germline CDR1 reads LNHDA; CDR2 reads SQIVND (reference sequence). Trimming left V 6 bases short and J 8 bases short, with 11 bases between. The CDR3 bases are TGTGCCAGTAGCCCCTCTAGACATGAGCAGTTCTTC. Translated, it gives CASSPSRHEQFF.

This clonotype was found many times. The chain links TRBV7-9 to TRBJ2-7; D assignment may be TRBD1 or TRBD2 (5 bases each). V was shortened by 5 bases and J by 1 base, with 15 bases between the two germline ends. The germline V gene has CDR1 SEHNR and CDR2 FQNEAQ (reference sequence). This CDR3 comprises 15 residues. The CDR3 here is CASSTRDGPSYEQYF. CDR3 nucleotides: TGTGCCAGCAGCACCCGGGACGGACCTTCCTACGAGCAGTACTTC.

This chain links TRBV29-1 with TRBJ2-3; D possibly corresponds to TRBD1 (5 bases). V shed 3 bases and J shed 8 bases, with 18 bases lying between them. The CDR3 runs 14 residues. Per the germline V gene, CDR1 is SQVTM and CDR2 is ANQGSEA. The CDR3 sequence is CSVDQVRASATQYF. Here the CDR3 DNA reads TGCAGCGTTGACCAGGTCAGGGCTAGTGCTACGCAGTATTTT.

This rearrangement joins TRBV9 to TRBJ1-3; D may be TRBD1 (6 bases). This CDR3 is 15 amino acids long. The ends were cut back, 1 base at V and 2 bases at J, with 10 bases in the middle. Germline V gene data show CDR1 as SGDLS and CDR2 as YYNGEE. CDR3 in amino acids: CASSVSPGAGNTIYF. CDR3 coding DNA: TGTGCCAGCAGCGTAAGCCCAGGGGCTGGAAACACCATATATTTT.